These 11 T cell receptor beta chains were all obtained from the same sample, sequenced in a study of read filtering for tumor transcriptome and immune sequencing. From 350 to 500 ng of RNA, a library with molecular barcoded alpha/delta and beta/gamma adaptors was made. One entry per CDR3 protein, called by TCRdb with MiXCR from the reads. This table holds roughly 41,000 distinct CDR3 sequences, roughly 13% found once. The sequenced sample was a population of CD138-negative cells sorted from bone marrow. The receptors were sampled from a donor at least 40 years old with multiple myeloma.

This clonotype was detected many times. The CDR3 is CASSSYRTEPEQYF. In DNA, the CDR3 is TGTGCCAGCAGTTCGTACCGGACGGAGCCCGAGCAGTACTTC. The V and J genes are TRBV27 and TRBJ2-7, with D hard to call. The CDR3 has 14 amino acids. Trimming removed 4 bases from V and 6 bases from J, with 16 bases in between. Germline CDR1 is MNHEY and CDR2 is SMNVEV (reference sequence).

About this clonotype itself: A much larger clone sits a single nucleotide away, making a read error possible. The chain carries TRBV6-2 or TRBV6-3 and TRBJ1-1, with TRBD1 identical over 7 bases. Germline-derived CDR1 and CDR2 are MNHEY and SVGEGT. The CDR3 has 15 residues. Unmatched junction bases numbered 18, after V lost 6 bases and J lost 11 bases. CDR3 residues: CASSGILRTGLDAFF. The CDR3 DNA is TGTGCCAGCAGCGGGATATTACGGACAGGCTTGGACGCTTTCTTT.

At least ten counts were recorded for this clonotype. The V gene is TRBV9, the J gene TRBJ2-2, with TRBD1 matching over 9 bases. The V segment lost 2 bases and the J segment 5 bases; nucleotides outside the gene matches: 13. In germline, CDR1 is SGDLS, CDR2 YYNGEE. The CDR3 has 18 amino acids. The CDR3 loop is CASSVGGVTGGRTGELFF. CDR3 nucleotide sequence: TGTGCCAGCAGCGTTGGGGGTGTGACAGGGGGTCGAACCGGGGAGCTGTTTTTT.

This clonotype was observed many times. The V and J genes are TRBV10-2 and TRBJ1-1; D is unresolved. V lost 7 bases and J 0 bases, leaving 12 bases between the germline ends. The CDR3 consists of 14 residues. Looked up from germline, CDR1 is WSHSY and CDR2 is SAAADI. DNA for the CDR3: TGCGCCAGCATCGGGGTAGGCATGAACACTGAAGCTTTCTTT. Its translation: CASIGVGMNTEAFF.

With respect to this clonotype: A read error may explain this, as a much larger clone is one base away. V is TRBV29-1 and J is TRBJ1-2; weak D call: TRBD1 (6 bases). Between the trimmed V and J ends, which lost 3 bases and 4 bases, there was a span of 18 bases. This CDR3 comprises 15 residues. From germline, CDR1 is SQVTM and CDR2 ANQGSEA. This CDR3 is CSVDFGTRLSYGYTF. The CDR3 bases are TGCAGCGTTGATTTCGGGACAAGGCTCTCCTATGGCTACACCTTC.

This clonotype was observed at least ten times. The CDR3 loop reads CASSLAGVKEDTQYF. In DNA, the CDR3 is TGCGCCAGCAGCCTAGCGGGAGTTAAAGAAGATACGCAGTATTTT. The chain has TRBV5-1 and TRBJ2-3; 10 bases match TRBD2. V was pared by 4 bases and J by 5 bases, with 7 bases of the junction left unmatched. Germline loops: CDR1 SGHRS, CDR2 YFSETQ. The CDR3 consists of 15 residues.

There are many counts of this clonotype. This chain links TRBV7-9 with TRBJ1-5; unclear D gene. V was cut by 5 bases and J by 7 bases, with 15 bases left in between. The germline gives CDR1 SEHNR, CDR2 FQNEAQ (reference sequence). This CDR3 has 14 amino acids. The CDR3 sequence: CASSPSGAGQPQHF. The CDR3 DNA reads TGTGCCAGCAGCCCAAGTGGTGCCGGCCAGCCCCAGCATTTT. The variable domain in full, with the rest retrieved from reference TRBV7-9 and TRBJ1-5, is DTGVSQNPRHKITKRGQNVTFRCDPISEHNRLYWYRQTLGQGPEFLTYFQNEAQLEKSRLLSDRFSAERPKGSFSTLEIQRTEQGDSAMYLCASSPSGAGQPQHFGDGTRLSIL.

This clonotype was counted many times. The chain is built from TRBV7-9 and TRBJ2-2; D is undetermined. V dropped 5 bases and J dropped 5 bases, with 12 bases sitting between them. Germline V lookup: CDR1 SEHNR, CDR2 FQNEAQ (reference sequence). The CDR3 sequence is 14 residues long. The CDR3 here is CASSQPGGTGELFF. DNA for the CDR3: TGTGCCAGCAGCCAACCGGGTGGGACCGGGGAGCTGTTTTTT.

This clonotype was counted ten times or more. The chain couples TRBV5-1 to TRBJ2-1; 8 nucleotides align to TRBD1. The length of the CDR3 is 14 residues. Germline CDR1 and CDR2: SGHRS and YFSETQ. The V segment lost 4 bases and the J segment 7 bases; nucleotides outside the gene matches: 7. The CDR3 DNA is TGCGCCAGCAGCACAGGGGGAATTGAAAATGAGCAGTTCTTC. Encoded protein: CASSTGGIENEQFF.

Worth noting for this clonotype: A much larger clone sits a single nucleotide away, making a read error possible. CDR3: CSARGFEGQGSNQPQHF. In DNA, the CDR3 is TGCAGTGCTAGGGGCTTCGAAGGACAGGGCTCTAATCAGCCCCAGCATTTT. The J gene is TRBJ1-5, the V gene TRBV20-1, with 8 bases matching TRBD1. The CDR3 spans 17 residues. The J segment lost 4 bases and the V segment lost 3 bases, leaving 14 bases of the junction unmatched. Germline V gene sequence: CDR1 DFQATT, CDR2 SNEGSKA (reference sequence).

This clonotype was found many times. The rearrangement uses TRBV7-9 and TRBJ2-2, with a possible D match to TRBD1 (6 bases). Deletions cut 6 bases from V and 5 bases from J, with 10 bases between. The CDR3 is 13 amino acids. CDR1 and CDR2 (germline): SEHNR, FQNEAQ (reference sequence). The CDR3 nucleotides are TGTGCCAGCAGGCCACAGGGTACCGGGGAGCTGTTTTTT. This translates into CASRPQGTGELFF.